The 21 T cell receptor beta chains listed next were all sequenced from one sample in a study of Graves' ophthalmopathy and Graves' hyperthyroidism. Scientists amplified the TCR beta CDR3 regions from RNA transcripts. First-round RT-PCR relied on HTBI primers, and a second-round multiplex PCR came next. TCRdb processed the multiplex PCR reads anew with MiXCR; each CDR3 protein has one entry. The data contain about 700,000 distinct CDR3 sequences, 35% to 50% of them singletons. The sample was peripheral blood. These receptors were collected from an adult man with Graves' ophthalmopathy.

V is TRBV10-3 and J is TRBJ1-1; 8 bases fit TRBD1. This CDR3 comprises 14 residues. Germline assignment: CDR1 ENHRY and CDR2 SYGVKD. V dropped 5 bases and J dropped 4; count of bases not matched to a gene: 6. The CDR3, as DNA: TGTGCCATCAGTACTCCCACAGGGGGCACTGAAGCTTTCTTT. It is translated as CAISTPTGGTEAFF.

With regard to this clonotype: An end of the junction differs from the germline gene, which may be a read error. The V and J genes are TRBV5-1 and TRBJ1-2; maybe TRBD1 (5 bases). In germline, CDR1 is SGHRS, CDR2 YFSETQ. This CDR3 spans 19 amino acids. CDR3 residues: CASSPEMARERGGFYGYTF. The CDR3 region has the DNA TGTGCCAGCAGCCCCGAGATGGCCAGGGAGCGGGGAGGTTTCTATGGCTACACCTTC.

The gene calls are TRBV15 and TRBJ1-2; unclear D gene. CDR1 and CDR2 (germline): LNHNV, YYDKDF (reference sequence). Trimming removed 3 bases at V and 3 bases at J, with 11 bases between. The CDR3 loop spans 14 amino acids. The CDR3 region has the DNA TGTGCCACCAGCAGCGTCGACACCGACTATGGCTACACCTTC. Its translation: CATSSVDTDYGYTF.

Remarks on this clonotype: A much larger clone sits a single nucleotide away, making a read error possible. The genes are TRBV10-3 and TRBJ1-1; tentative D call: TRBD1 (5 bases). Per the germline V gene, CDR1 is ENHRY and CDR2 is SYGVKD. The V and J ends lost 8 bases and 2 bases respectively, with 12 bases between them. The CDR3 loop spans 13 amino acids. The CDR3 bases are TGTGCCATCGGCGTCAGGGAAAACACTGAAGCTTTCTTT. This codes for CAIGVRENTEAFF.

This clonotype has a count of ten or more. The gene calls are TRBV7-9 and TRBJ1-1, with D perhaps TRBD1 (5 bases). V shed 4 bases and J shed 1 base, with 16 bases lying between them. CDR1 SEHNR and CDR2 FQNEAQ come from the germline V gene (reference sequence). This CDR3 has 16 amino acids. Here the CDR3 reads CASSSRDGGRNTEAFF. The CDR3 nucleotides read TGTGCCAGCAGCTCCCGGGACGGAGGACGGAACACTGAAGCTTTCTTT.

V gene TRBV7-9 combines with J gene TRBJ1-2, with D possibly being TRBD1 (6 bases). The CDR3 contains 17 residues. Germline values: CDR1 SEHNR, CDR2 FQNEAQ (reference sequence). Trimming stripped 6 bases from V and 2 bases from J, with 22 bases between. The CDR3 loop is CASRGASGTDTNYGYTF. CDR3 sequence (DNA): TGTGCCAGCAGGGGGGCCTCCGGGACGGATACCAACTATGGCTACACCTTC.

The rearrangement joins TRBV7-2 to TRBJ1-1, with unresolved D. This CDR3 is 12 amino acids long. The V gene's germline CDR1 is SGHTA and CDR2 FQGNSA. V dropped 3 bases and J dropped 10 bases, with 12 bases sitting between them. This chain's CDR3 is CASSFVVGGAFF. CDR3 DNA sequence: TGTGCCAGCAGCTTTGTTGTGGGTGGAGCTTTCTTT.

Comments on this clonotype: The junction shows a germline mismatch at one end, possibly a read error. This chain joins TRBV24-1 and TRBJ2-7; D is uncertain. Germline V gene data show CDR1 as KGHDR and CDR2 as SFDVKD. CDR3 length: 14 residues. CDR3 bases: TGTGCCAGCAGTTTAATAGGGAATTTATACGAGCAGTACTTC. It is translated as CASSLIGNLYEQYF.

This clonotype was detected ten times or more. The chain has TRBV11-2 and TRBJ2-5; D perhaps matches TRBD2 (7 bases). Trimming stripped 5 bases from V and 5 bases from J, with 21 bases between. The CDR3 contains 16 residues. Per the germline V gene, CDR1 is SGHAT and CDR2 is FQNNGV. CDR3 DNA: TGTGCCAGCAGCCCCGCGGGGGCCGCACAATGGGAGACCCAGTACTTC. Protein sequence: CASSPAGAAQWETQYF.

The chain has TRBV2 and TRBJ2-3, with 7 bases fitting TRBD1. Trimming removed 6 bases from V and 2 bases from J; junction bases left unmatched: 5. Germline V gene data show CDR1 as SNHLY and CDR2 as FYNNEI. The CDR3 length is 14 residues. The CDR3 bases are TGTGCCAGCAGAAGGGACAGAGTCACAGATACGCAGTATTTT. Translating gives CASRRDRVTDTQYF.

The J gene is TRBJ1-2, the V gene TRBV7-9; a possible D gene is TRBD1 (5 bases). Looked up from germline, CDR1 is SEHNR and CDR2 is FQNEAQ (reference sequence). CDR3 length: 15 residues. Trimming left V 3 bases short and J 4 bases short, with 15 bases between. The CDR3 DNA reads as TGTGCCAGCAGCTTGGTAGATTCGACAGTCTATGGCTACACCTTC. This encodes CASSLVDSTVYGYTF.

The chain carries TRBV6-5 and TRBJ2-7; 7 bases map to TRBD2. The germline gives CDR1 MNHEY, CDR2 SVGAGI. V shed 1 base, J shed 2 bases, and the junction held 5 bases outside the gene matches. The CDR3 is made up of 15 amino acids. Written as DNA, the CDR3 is TGTGCCAGCAGTTACTTGCGGGGGTCTACCTACGAGCAGTACTTC. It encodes CASSYLRGSTYEQYF.

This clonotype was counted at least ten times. In DNA, the CDR3 is TGCAGTGCTAGCGATGATTACTATGGCTACACCTTC. Its translation: CSASDDYYGYTF. The rearrangement joins TRBV20-1 to TRBJ1-2; no reliable D call. The CDR3 contains 12 residues. Germline values: CDR1 DFQATT, CDR2 SNEGSKA (reference sequence). Trimming stripped 3 bases from V and 3 bases from J, with 8 bases between.

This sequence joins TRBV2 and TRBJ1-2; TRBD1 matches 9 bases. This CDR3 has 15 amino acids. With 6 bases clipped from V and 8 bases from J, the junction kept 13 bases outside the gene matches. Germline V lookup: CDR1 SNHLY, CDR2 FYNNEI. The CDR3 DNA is TGTGCCAGCAGAGCCGGGACAGGGCTACGGACGGGCTACACCTTC. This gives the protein CASRAGTGLRTGYTF. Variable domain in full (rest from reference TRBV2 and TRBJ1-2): EPEVTQTPSHQVTQMGQEVILRCVPISNHLYFYWYRQILGQKVEFLVSFYNNEISEKSEIFDDQFSVERPDGSNFTLKIRSTKLEDSAMYFCASRAGTGLRTGYTFGSGTRLTVV.

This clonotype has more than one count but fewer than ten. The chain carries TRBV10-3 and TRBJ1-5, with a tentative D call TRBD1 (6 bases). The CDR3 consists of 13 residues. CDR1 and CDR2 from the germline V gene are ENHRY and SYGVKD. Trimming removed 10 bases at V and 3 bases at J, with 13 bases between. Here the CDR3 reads CASRDTNNQPQHF. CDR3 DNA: TGTGCCAGCAGGGACACGAACAATCAGCCCCAGCATTTT.

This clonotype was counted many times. CDR3 sequence reads: CSAPRDRVYEQYF. CDR3 nucleotides: TGCAGTGCTCCCCGGGACAGGGTCTACGAGCAGTACTTC. J is TRBJ2-7 and V is TRBV20-1; 9 bases match TRBD1. The J segment lost 3 bases and the V segment lost 5 bases, leaving 5 bases of the junction unmatched. The CDR3 length is 13 residues. Germline CDR1 DFQATT, CDR2 SNEGSKA (reference sequence).

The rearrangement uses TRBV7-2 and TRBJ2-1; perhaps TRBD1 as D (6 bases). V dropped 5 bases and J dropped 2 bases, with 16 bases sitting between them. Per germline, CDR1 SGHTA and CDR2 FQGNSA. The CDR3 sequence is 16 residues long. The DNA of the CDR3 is TGTGCCAGCAGCCGTCCGACAGGTCCCACCTACAATGAGCAGTTCTTC. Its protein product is CASSRPTGPTYNEQFF. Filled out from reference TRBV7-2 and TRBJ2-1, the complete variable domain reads GAGVSQSPSNKVTEKGKDVELRCDPISGHTALYWYRQSLGQGLEFLIYFQGNSAPDKSGLPSDRFSAERTGGSVSTLTIQRTQQEDSAVYLCASSRPTGPTYNEQFFGPGTRLTVL.

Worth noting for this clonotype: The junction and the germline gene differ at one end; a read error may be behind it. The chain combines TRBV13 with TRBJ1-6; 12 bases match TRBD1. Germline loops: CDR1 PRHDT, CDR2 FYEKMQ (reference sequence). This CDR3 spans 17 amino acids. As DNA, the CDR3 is TGTGCCAGCAGCTTCGGGACAGGGGGCGCCCATAATTCACTCCTCCACTTT. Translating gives CASSFGTGGAHNSLLHF.

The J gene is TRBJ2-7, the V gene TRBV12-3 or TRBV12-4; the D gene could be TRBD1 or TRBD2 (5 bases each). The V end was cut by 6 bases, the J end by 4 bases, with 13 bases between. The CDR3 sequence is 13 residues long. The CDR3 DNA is TGTGCCAGCAGGGCGGGCCCAGGGTACGAGCAGTACTTC. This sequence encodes CASRAGPGYEQYF.

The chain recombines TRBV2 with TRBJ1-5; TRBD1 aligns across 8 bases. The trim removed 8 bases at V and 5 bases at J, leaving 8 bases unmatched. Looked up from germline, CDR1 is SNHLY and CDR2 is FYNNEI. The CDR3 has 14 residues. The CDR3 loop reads CASGRMTGDQPQHF. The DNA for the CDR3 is TGTGCCAGCGGCCGAATGACAGGGGATCAGCCCCAGCATTTT. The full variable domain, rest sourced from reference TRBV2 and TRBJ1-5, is EPEVTQTPSHQVTQMGQEVILRCVPISNHLYFYWYRQILGQKVEFLVSFYNNEISEKSEIFDDQFSVERPDGSNFTLKIRSTKLEDSAMYFCASGRMTGDQPQHFGDGTRLSIL.

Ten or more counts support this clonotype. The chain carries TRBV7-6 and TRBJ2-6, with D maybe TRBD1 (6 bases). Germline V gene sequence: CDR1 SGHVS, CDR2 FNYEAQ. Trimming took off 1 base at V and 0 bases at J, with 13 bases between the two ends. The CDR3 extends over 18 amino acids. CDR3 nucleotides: TGTGCCAGCAGCTTAGTAGACAGGCATCACTCTGGGGCCAACGTCCTGACTTTC. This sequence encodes CASSLVDRHHSGANVLTF.